The 20 T cell receptor beta chains reported below all come from one sample, sequenced in a study of control samples from healthy donors and cancer patients (TCRdb year 2020). The library came from the immunoSEQ multiplex PCR assay. Held by TCRdb, this immuneACCESS table contains in-frame sequences only and omits some clones. Under half of the omission traces to an unresolved V gene where checked; the cause of the rest is unknown. Here the sample has approximately 160,000 clones; 92% occur a single time. The top ten hold roughly 0.64% of the sample. The sequencing input was blood. These receptor sequences come from a woman aged 25-40 years in good health.

The chain links TRBV6-4 to TRBJ1-1; D uncertain. The CDR3 runs to 15 residues. Looked up from germline, CDR1 is MRHNA and CDR2 is SNTAGT. With 0 bases removed from V and 10 bases from J, the gap between germline ends came to 18 bases. CDR3 in DNA: TGTGCCAGCAGTGACTCCCTCGGAGGTTTTAATGTAGCTTTCTTT. Its translation is CASSDSLGGFNVAFF.

The CDR3 protein is CASSYRGPSSYEQYF. Here the CDR3 DNA reads TGTGCCAGCAGTTATCGCGGACCGAGCTCCTACGAGCAGTACTTC. This rearrangement joins TRBV28 to TRBJ2-7, with D hard to call. Trimming left V 4 bases short and J 0 bases short, with 13 bases between. The CDR3 is 15 amino acids. CDR1 and CDR2 (germline): MDHEN, SYDVKM.

The chain employs TRBV28 and TRBJ2-1; 7 bases line up with TRBD1. There are 15 residues in the CDR3. Unmatched junction bases numbered 13, after V lost 10 bases and J lost 4 bases. Germline V gene data show CDR1 as MDHEN and CDR2 as SYDVKM. The CDR3 sequence: CATTQGISVYNEQFF. The CDR3 nucleotides are TGTGCCACGACACAGGGGATATCGGTTTACAATGAGCAGTTCTTC.

The chain's CDR3 is CASSHGTGSPRWTNEKLFF. DNA of the CDR3: TGCGCCAGCAGCCACGGGACAGGGTCCCCGCGGTGGACTAATGAAAAACTGTTTTTT. The chain links TRBV5-1 to TRBJ1-4, with 9 bases that match TRBD1. The J segment lost 2 bases and the V segment lost 4 bases, leaving 15 bases of the junction unmatched. CDR3 length equals 19 residues. The germline CDR1 and CDR2 sequences are SGHRS and YFSETQ. The variable domain in full, completed from reference TRBV5-1 and TRBJ1-4, reads KAGVTQTPRYLIKTRGQQVTLSCSPISGHRSVSWYQQTPGQGLQFLFEYFSETQRNKGNFPGRFSGRQFSNSRSEMNVSTLELGDSALYLCASSHGTGSPRWTNEKLFFGSGTQLSVL.

The chain couples TRBV12-3 or TRBV12-4 to TRBJ1-1, with D possibly TRBD1 on 6 matching bases. Trimming pared 3 bases from V and 2 bases from J, leaving 7 bases between. The CDR3 covers 13 residues. For the CDR3, the DNA is TGTGCCAGCAGTTTGGGACAAAACACTGAAGCTTTCTTT. Amino acid sequence: CASSLGQNTEAFF.

The chain combines TRBV7-2 with TRBJ1-1; 7 positions agree with TRBD1. This CDR3 comprises 18 residues. CDR1 is SGHTA and CDR2 is FQGNSA in the germline V gene. V was clipped by 5 bases and J by 2 bases; unmatched bases: 17. The CDR3 here is CASSPFDRTGDVNTEAFF. In nucleotides, the CDR3 is TGTGCCAGCAGCCCCTTTGATCGCACAGGGGACGTAAACACTGAAGCTTTCTTT.

This chain links TRBV9 with TRBJ2-1, with 9 bases fitting TRBD2. With 4 bases clipped from V and 9 bases from J, the junction kept 14 bases outside the gene matches. Germline V CDR1 and CDR2: SGDLS, YYNGEE. This CDR3 has 16 residues. The CDR3 reads CASSPRGSGSLGEQFF. CDR3 sequence (DNA): TGTGCCAGCAGCCCCCGGGGTAGCGGGAGCCTGGGTGAGCAGTTCTTC.

This chain uses TRBV12-3 or TRBV12-4 with TRBJ2-7; D not resolved. V lost 2 bases, J lost 7 bases, and 12 bases lay in between. The CDR3 length is 13 residues. The CDR3 loop is CASSLIDLGEQYF. Here the CDR3 DNA reads TGTGCCAGCAGTTTAATAGACCTGGGGGAGCAGTACTTC.

V is TRBV6-2 or TRBV6-3 and J is TRBJ2-3; 8 nucleotides line up with TRBD2. After removal of 0 bases from V and 0 bases from J, the junction contained 17 bases not matched to a gene. The length of the CDR3 is 21 residues. CDR1 is MNHEY and CDR2 is SVGEGT in the germline V gene. Here the CDR3 reads CASSYSSLAGTIYPSTDTQYF. The CDR3, as DNA: TGTGCCAGCAGTTACTCGAGCCTAGCGGGCACTATTTACCCTAGCACAGATACGCAGTATTTT.

The chain recombines TRBV29-1 with TRBJ1-1, with 9 bases matching TRBD1. The CDR3 is 12 residues long. Trimming took 3 bases from V and 4 from J; bases not matched to a gene: 0. Germline assignment: CDR1 SQVTM and CDR2 ANQGSEA. DNA for the CDR3: TGCAGCGTTGAGACAGGGGGCACTGAAGCTTTCTTT. The encoded protein is CSVETGGTEAFF.

The chain recombines TRBV6-4 with TRBJ2-1; tentatively, D is TRBD1 (5 bases). Germline CDR1 is MRHNA and CDR2 is SNTAGT. Trimming stripped 11 bases from V and 4 bases from J, with 15 bases between. The length of the CDR3 is 13 residues. The CDR3 region is CAARGTRYNEQFF. In nucleotides, the CDR3 is TGTGCCGCTAGGGGAACCCGATACAATGAGCAGTTCTTC.

The chain has TRBV11-3 and TRBJ2-5; D perhaps matches TRBD2 (6 bases). CDR1 and CDR2 from the germline V gene are SGHNT and YENEEA. V lost 4 bases and J 2 bases, leaving 11 bases between the germline ends. The CDR3 covers 14 residues. The CDR3 DNA reads TGTGCCAGCAGCTCACGGGACTCTCAAGAGACCCAGTACTTC. Amino acid sequence: CASSSRDSQETQYF. Together with reference TRBV11-3 and TRBJ2-5, the CDR3 gives the full variable domain: EAGVVQSPRYKIIEKKQPVAFWCNPISGHNTLYWYLQNLGQGPELLIRYENEEAVDDSQLPKDRFSAERLKGVDSTLKIQPAELGDSAVYLCASSSRDSQETQYFGPGTRLLVL.

This clone was seen a single time. The chain recombines TRBV10-2 with TRBJ2-3; TRBD2 is a possible D gene (5 bases). Germline lookup yields CDR1 WSHSY and CDR2 SAAADI. CDR3 length: 13 residues. With 4 bases removed from V and 5 bases from J, the gap between germline ends came to 10 bases. The CDR3 protein is CASSGVTRDTQYF. The CDR3 bases are TGCGCCAGCAGTGGAGTCACTAGAGATACGCAGTATTTT.

The CDR3 spells CASSVWTSGRKNIQYF. DNA for the CDR3: TGTGCCAGCAGTGTCTGGACTAGCGGGAGAAAAAACATTCAGTACTTC. The rearrangement joins TRBV28 to TRBJ2-4, with 13 bases fitting TRBD2. CDR1 and CDR2 from the germline V gene are MDHEN and SYDVKM. The CDR3 sequence is 16 residues long. The junction had 5 bases not matched to a gene; V was cut back by 5 bases and J by 4 bases. Looking up the rest from reference TRBV28 and TRBJ2-4 gives the full variable domain: DVKVTQSSRYLVKRTGEKVFLECVQDMDHENMFWYRQDPGLGLRLIYFSYDVKMKEKGDIPEGYSVSREKKERFSLILESASTNQTSMYLCASSVWTSGRKNIQYFGAGTRLSVL.

V usage is TRBV18 and J usage is TRBJ2-2, with D unresolved. V dropped 10 bases and J dropped 0 bases, with 3 bases sitting between them. The CDR3 loop spans 11 amino acids. Germline CDR1 and CDR2: KGHSH and LQKENI. CDR3 bases: TGTGCCACCCCGAACACCGGGGAGCTGTTTTTT. This translates into CATPNTGELFF.

The chain carries TRBV19 and TRBJ2-4, with D maybe TRBD1 (5 bases). Per the germline V gene, CDR1 is LNHDA and CDR2 is SQIVND (reference sequence). This CDR3 comprises 18 residues. The V and J ends lost 4 bases and 1 base respectively, with 20 bases between them. In nucleotides, the CDR3 is TGTGCCAGTAGTAACCCTAAATCAAGGGGTCTGGCCAAAAACATTCAGTACTTC. Its protein is CASSNPKSRGLAKNIQYF.

This clone was observed a few times. The rearrangement uses TRBV4-1 and TRBJ2-1; D is perhaps TRBD2 (5 bases). Germline CDR1 and CDR2: MGHRA and YSYEKL. The CDR3 sequence is 16 residues long. V was pared by 2 bases and J by 5 bases, with 16 bases between. This chain's CDR3 is CASSQPRRLSDNEQFF. In DNA, the CDR3 is TGCGCCAGCAGCCAACCCCGGAGGCTATCCGACAATGAGCAGTTCTTC.

This clone appeared once. The chain employs TRBV28 and TRBJ1-4, with a tentative D call TRBD1 (6 bases). This CDR3 is built from 15 residues. Trimming stripped 6 bases from V and 5 bases from J, with 16 bases between. CDR1 MDHEN and CDR2 SYDVKM come from the germline V gene. This CDR3 reads CASSGGGGANEKLFF. DNA of the CDR3: TGTGCCAGCAGCGGCGGTGGGGGGGCAAATGAAAAACTGTTTTTT. The entire variable domain, with the rest obtained from reference TRBV28 and TRBJ1-4, is as follows: DVKVTQSSRYLVKRTGEKVFLECVQDMDHENMFWYRQDPGLGLRLIYFSYDVKMKEKGDIPEGYSVSREKKERFSLILESASTNQTSMYLCASSGGGGANEKLFFGSGTQLSVL.

The genes are TRBV14 and TRBJ1-1; TRBD1 matches 8 bases. Trimming removed 6 bases from V and 3 bases from J; junction bases left unmatched: 3. The CDR3 contains 13 residues. Germline V lookup: CDR1 SGHDN, CDR2 FVKESK. The DNA for the CDR3 is TGTGCCAGCAGTCTGGACAGGGACACTGAAGCTTTCTTT. Its translation: CASSLDRDTEAFF.

The V call is TRBV29-1, the J call TRBJ2-2, with TRBD1 matching over 7 bases. Trimming removed 6 bases from V and 4 bases from J; junction bases left unmatched: 5. This CDR3 spans 13 amino acids. Germline CDR1 SQVTM, CDR2 ANQGSEA. CDR3 protein: CSVLNRGTGELFF. The CDR3 coding sequence is TGCAGCGTCCTCAACAGGGGCACCGGGGAGCTGTTTTTT.